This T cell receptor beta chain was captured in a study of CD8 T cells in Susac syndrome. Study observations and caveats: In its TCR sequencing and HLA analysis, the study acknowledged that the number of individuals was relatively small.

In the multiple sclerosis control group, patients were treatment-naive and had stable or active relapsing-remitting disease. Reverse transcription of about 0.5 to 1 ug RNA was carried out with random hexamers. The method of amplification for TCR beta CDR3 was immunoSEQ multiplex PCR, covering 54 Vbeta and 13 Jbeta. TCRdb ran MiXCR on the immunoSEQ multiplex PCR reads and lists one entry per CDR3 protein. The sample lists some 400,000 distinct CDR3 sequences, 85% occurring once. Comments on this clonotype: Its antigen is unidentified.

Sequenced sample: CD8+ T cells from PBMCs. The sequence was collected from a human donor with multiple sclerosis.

For the CDR3, the DNA is TGCGCCAGCAGCGCCGGGCCCCCAAACGGCGAGCAGTACTTC. It is translated as CASSAGPPNGEQYF. This chain connects TRBV5-1 to TRBJ2-7, with D uncertain. Per germline, CDR1 SGHRS and CDR2 YFSETQ. Trimming stripped 4 bases from V and 6 bases from J, with 17 bases between. CDR3 size: 14 residues.